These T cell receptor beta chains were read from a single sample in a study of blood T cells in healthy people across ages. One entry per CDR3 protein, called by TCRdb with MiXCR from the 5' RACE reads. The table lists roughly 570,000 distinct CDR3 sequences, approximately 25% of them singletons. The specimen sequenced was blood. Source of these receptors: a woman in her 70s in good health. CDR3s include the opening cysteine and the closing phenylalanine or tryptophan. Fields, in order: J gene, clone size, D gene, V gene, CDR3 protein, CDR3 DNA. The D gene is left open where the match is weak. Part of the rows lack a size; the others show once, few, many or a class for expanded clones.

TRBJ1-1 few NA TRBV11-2 CASSPYEGRVNTEAFF TGTGCCAGCAGCCCTTACGAGGGGCGCGTGAACACTGAAGCTTTCTTT
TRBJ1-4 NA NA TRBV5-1 CASSLDGNEKLFF TGCGCCAGCAGCTTGGACGGCAATGAAAAACTGTTTTTT
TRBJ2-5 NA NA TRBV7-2 CASSLDFTRRETQYF TGTGCCAGCAGCTTAGATTTTACTAGAAGGGAGACCCAGTACTTC
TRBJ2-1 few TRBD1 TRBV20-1 CSAHTGQDFEQFF TGCAGTGCTCACACGGGACAGGATTTTGAGCAGTTCTTC
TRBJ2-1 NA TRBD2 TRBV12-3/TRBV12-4 CAARLAGNNEQFF TGTGCCGCGCGACTAGCGGGGAACAATGAGCAGTTCTTC
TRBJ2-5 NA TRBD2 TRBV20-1 CRAGDQETQYF TGCAGAGCGGGGGACCAAGAGACCCAGTACTTC
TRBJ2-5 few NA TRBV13 CASSLKPGAQETQYF TGTGCCAGCAGCTTAAAACCGGGTGCCCAAGAGACCCAGTACTTC
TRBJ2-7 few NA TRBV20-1 CSARDQARGSYEQYF TGCAGTGCTAGAGATCAGGCAAGAGGGTCCTACGAGCAGTACTTC
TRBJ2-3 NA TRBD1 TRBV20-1 CSGQPGQGLGDTQYF TGCAGTGGCCAGCCGGGACAGGGGCTCGGAGATACGCAGTATTTT
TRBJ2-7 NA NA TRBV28 CASIGQYYEQYF TGTGCCAGCATTGGCCAGTACTACGAGCAGTACTTC
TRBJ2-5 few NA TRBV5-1 CASSPGWEETQYF TGCGCCAGCTCTCCTGGCTGGGAGGAGACCCAGTACTTC
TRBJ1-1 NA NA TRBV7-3 CASTAPGDTEAFF TGTGCCAGCACCGCCCCAGGGGACACTGAAGCTTTCTTT
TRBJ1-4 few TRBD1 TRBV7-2 CASSLGGQGGEKLFF TGTGCCAGCAGCTTAGGTGGACAGGGGGGCGAAAAACTGTTTTTT
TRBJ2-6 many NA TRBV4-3 CASSQETGSGANVLTF TGCGCCAGCAGCCAAGAGACAGGCTCTGGGGCCAACGTCCTGACTTTC
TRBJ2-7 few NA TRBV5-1 CASSLAESYEQYF TGCGCCAGCAGCTTAGCAGAGTCCTACGAGCAGTACTTC
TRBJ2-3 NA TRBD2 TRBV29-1 CSVAGLAGFTDTQYF TGCAGCGTTGCCGGACTAGCGGGTTTCACAGATACGCAGTATTTT
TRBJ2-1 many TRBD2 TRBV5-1 CASSLSGGSYNEQFF TGTGCCAGCAGTCTTAGCGGGGGATCCTACAATGAGCAGTTCTTC
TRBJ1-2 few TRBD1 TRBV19 CASSTLPGQITLF TGTGCCAGTAGTACCCTTCCGGGACAGATCACCCTCTTC
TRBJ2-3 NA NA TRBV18 CASSPGTTDTQYF TGTGCCAGCTCACCCGGGACCACAGATACGCAGTATTTT
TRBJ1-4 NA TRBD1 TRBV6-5 CASSKIQGSGEKLFF TGTGCCAGCAGTAAAATACAGGGGTCTGGAGAAAAACTGTTTTTT
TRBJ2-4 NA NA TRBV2 CASRIRDLAKNIQYF TGTGCCAGCAGGATCCGGGACCTAGCCAAAAACATTCAGTACTTC
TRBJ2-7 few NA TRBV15 CATSIDSGAHYEQYF TGTGCCACCAGCATAGATTCAGGGGCACACTACGAGCAGTACTTC
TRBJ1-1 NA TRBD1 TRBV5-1 CASSLAGTALEAFF TGCGCCAGCAGCTTGGCCGGGACAGCCCTTGAAGCTTTCTTT
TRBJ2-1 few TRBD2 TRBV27 CASSSRTSGGRDEQFF TGTGCCAGCAGTTCCAGGACTAGCGGGGGCCGGGATGAGCAGTTCTTC
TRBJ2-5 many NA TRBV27 CASSPVGSQETQYF TGTGCCAGCAGTCCCGTTGGGAGCCAAGAGACCCAGTACTTC
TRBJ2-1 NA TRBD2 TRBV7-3 CASSLTVGTRGEQFF TGTGCCAGCAGCTTAACTGTCGGGACTAGGGGTGAGCAGTTCTTC
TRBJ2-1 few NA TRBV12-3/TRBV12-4 CASSLSFRGDEQFF TGTGCCAGCAGTTTATCGTTTAGGGGGGATGAGCAGTTCTTC
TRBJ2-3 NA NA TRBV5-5 CASSSDRHDADTQYF TGTGCCAGCAGCTCCGACCGGCATGATGCAGATACGCAGTATTTT
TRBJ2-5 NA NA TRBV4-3 CATTDGRDSQETQYF TGCGCCACAACGGACGGGAGGGACAGCCAAGAGACCCAGTACTTC
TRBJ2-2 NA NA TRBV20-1 CSARGPVTGELFF TGCAGTGCTAGGGGACCCGTCACCGGGGAGCTGTTTTTT
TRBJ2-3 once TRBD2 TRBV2 CASSETPSGGPYSSTDTQYF TGTGCCAGCAGTGAAACTCCTAGCGGGGGGCCATACTCTAGCACAGATACGCAGTATTTT
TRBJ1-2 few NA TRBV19 CASSRDSHYTF TGTGCCAGTAGTCGGGACTCCCACTACACCTTC
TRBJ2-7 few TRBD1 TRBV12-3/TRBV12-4 CASSSQGVGSYEQYF TGTGCCAGCAGTTCTCAGGGGGTCGGATCCTACGAGCAGTACTTC
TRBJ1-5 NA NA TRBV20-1 CSASSGYSNQPQHF TGCAGTGCTAGTAGCGGTTACAGCAATCAGCCCCAGCATTTT
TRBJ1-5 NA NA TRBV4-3 CASSQEGWEGYSNQPQHF TGCGCCAGCAGCCAAGAGGGGTGGGAAGGTTATAGCAATCAGCCCCAGCATTTT
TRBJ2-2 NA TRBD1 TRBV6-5 CASSKRQGLGELFF TGTGCCAGCAGCAAACGACAGGGGTTAGGGGAGCTGTTTTTT
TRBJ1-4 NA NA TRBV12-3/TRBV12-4 CASSTNREGEKLFF TGTGCCAGCAGTACTAACAGGGAGGGTGAAAAACTGTTTTTT
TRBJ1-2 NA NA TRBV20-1 CSARDNPWGGYGYTF TGCAGTGCTAGAGATAATCCTTGGGGGGGCTATGGCTACACCTTC
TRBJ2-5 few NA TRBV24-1 CATSDGRGGSQETQYF TGTGCCACCAGTGATGGAAGAGGGGGAAGCCAAGAGACCCAGTACTTC
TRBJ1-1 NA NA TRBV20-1 CSANQPNTEAFF TGCAGTGCTAATCAGCCCAACACTGAAGCTTTCTTT
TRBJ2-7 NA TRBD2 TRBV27 CASSSLGRAGGSYEQYF TGTGCCAGCAGTTCCCTTGGTAGAGCGGGGGGCTCCTACGAGCAGTACTTC
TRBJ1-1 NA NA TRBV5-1 CASSGGPTALNTEAFF TGCGCCAGCTCCGGGGGGCCGACAGCCTTGAACACTGAAGCTTTCTTT
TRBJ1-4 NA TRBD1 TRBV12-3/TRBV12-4 CASSAPGQGAVWSYEKLFF TGTGCCAGCAGTGCCCCGGGACAGGGGGCCGTATGGAGCTATGAAAAACTGTTTTTT
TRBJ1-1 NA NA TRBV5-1 CASSLGAEDAFF TGCGCCAGCAGCTTGGGGGCGGAGGACGCTTTCTTT
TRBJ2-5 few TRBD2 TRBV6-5 CASSYSGGAYETQYF TGTGCCAGCAGTTATAGCGGGGGGGCCTATGAGACCCAGTACTTC